These 2 T cell receptor beta chains were sequenced from one sample in a study of blood T cell repertoires in COVID-19. Some clones are missing from TCRdb's copy, which holds only in-frame ones; the method was immunoSEQ multiplex PCR. The sample comprises approximately 300,000 clones, approximately 81% of which are singletons, and about 1.9% rests with the top ten. Material for sequencing was PBMCs or T cells enriched from blood (not recorded which). Receptors were obtained from a woman under 40 who had been exposed to COVID-19.

The chain recombines TRBV3-1 (or the pseudogene TRBV3-2) with TRBJ1-1; no clear D. Germline CDR1 reads LGHDT; CDR2 reads YNNKEL (reference sequence). CDR3 length equals 17 residues. The germline V and J ends were trimmed by 4 bases and 0 bases, with 18 bases remaining between them. CDR3 region: CASSPRPSPGMNTEAFF. The CDR3 region has the DNA TGTGCCAGCAGCCCCCGACCCTCTCCCGGGATGAACACTGAAGCTTTCTTT.

The chain carries TRBV10-3 and TRBJ1-4; 7 bases fit TRBD1. V lost 5 bases, J lost 4 bases, and 7 bases stayed unmatched. This CDR3 is 15 amino acids long. In germline, CDR1 is ENHRY, CDR2 SYGVKD. CDR3 bases: TGTGCCATCAGTTCCACAGGGGAGCGTAATGAAAAACTGTTTTTT. Translating it yields CAISSTGERNEKLFF.